The 8 T cell receptor beta chains in this list originate from one sample, sequenced in a study of metastatic and nonmetastatic thyroid tumors (dated by TCRdb to 2019 to 2021). None of the patients had been given any treatment before thyroid surgery. The library was obtained by PCR. Sequenced on an Illumina HiSeq 4000. TCRdb applied fastp at Q25 and MiXCR to the public reads, then kept only in-frame beta chains. The sample table records some 28,000 clones; around 3.5% of these occur just once. Jointly, the top ten make up roughly 3.1% of the sample. Sequencing input: blood. The receptor set was obtained from a male donor with papillary thyroid cancer or a benign thyroid nodule (not recorded which). Some clones in this sample may be carry-over from other donors' samples.

In its sample, this clone was seen many times. The rearrangement uses TRBV6-1 and TRBJ2-3; TRBD2 matches 13 bases. CDR3 length equals 17 residues. Losses at the gene ends were 5 bases for V and 1 base for J; bases not matched to a gene: 6. From germline, CDR1 is MNHNS and CDR2 SASEGT. DNA for the CDR3: TGTGCCAGCAGTTACTCAGGACTAGCGGGGGGCACAGATACGCAGTATTTT. As protein: CASSYSGLAGGTDTQYF.

Relative to its sample, this clone is medium-sized. The chain employs TRBV6-1 and TRBJ2-7, with D tentatively TRBD1 or TRBD2 (5 bases each). Germline values: CDR1 MNHNS, CDR2 SASEGT. CDR3 length: 14 residues. Trimming cost V 4 bases and J 7 bases, with 17 bases left between them. DNA of the CDR3: TGTGCCAGCAGTGCCGGGACGGATCCCTCGGAGCAGTACTTC. As protein: CASSAGTDPSEQYF.

This clone was seen repeatedly, ten times or more. This chain joins TRBV5-1 and TRBJ1-3; the match to TRBD1 covers 7 bases. Germline V CDR1 and CDR2: SGHRS, YFSETQ. V lost 3 bases, J lost 4 bases, and 1 base stayed unmatched. This CDR3 has 13 amino acids. The CDR3 nucleotides are TGCGCCAGCAGCTCGGGACAGGGAAACACCATATATTTT. This codes for CASSSGQGNTIYF.

This clone was observed many times. The V and J genes are TRBV5-6 and TRBJ2-7, with 7 bases matching TRBD1. The CDR3 contains 14 residues. From germline, CDR1 is SGHDT and CDR2 YYEEEE. The ends lost 5 bases at V and 4 bases at J; junction bases unmatched: 9. CDR3 amino acids: CASSPGTELYEQYF. CDR3 bases: TGTGCCAGCAGTCCCGGGACAGAACTTTACGAGCAGTACTTC.

This clone was counted only a few times. The chain couples TRBV27 to TRBJ1-2, with D possibly matching TRBD1 (6 bases). V shed 5 bases and J shed 6 bases, with 13 bases lying between them. This CDR3 comprises 13 residues. Germline V gene lookup returns CDR1 MNHEY and CDR2 SMNVEV (reference sequence). CDR3 sequence: CASSKGGFNGYTF. CDR3 coding DNA: TGTGCCAGCAGTAAAGGGGGATTCAATGGCTACACCTTC.

This clone showed up many times. The V call is TRBV28, the J call TRBJ1-1; TRBD1 aligns across 9 bases. The CDR3 spans 12 residues. Trimming removed 11 bases from V and 8 bases from J; junction bases left unmatched: 9. CDR1 and CDR2 from the germline V gene are MDHEN and SYDVKM. The CDR3 here is CASGGTGREAFF. The CDR3 bases are TGTGCCTCCGGCGGGACAGGGAGGGAAGCTTTCTTT.

This clone was recorded a few times. The rearrangement links TRBV9 to TRBJ2-2; TRBD2 matches at 11 bases. Trimming cost V 6 bases and J 6 bases; bases outside gene matches: 4. This CDR3 has 14 residues. Germline CDR1 reads SGDLS; CDR2 reads YYNGEE. The CDR3 nucleotides read TGTGCCAGCACAAGACTAGCGGGACCCGGGGAGCTGTTTTTT. The encoded protein is CASTRLAGPGELFF. Together with reference TRBV9 and TRBJ2-2, the CDR3 gives the full variable domain: DSGVTQTPKHLITATGQRVTLRCSPRSGDLSVYWYQQSLDQGLQFLIQYYNGEERAKGNILERFSAQQFPDLHSELNLSSLELGDSALYFCASTRLAGPGELFFGEGSRLTVL.

This clone was observed many times. The chain couples TRBV19 to TRBJ2-2, with D unresolved. V was pared by 3 bases and J by 6 bases, with 11 bases between. This CDR3 has 14 residues. Germline V lookup: CDR1 LNHDA, CDR2 SQIVND (reference sequence). The CDR3 here is CASSIRGLSGELFF. The CDR3 DNA reads as TGTGCCAGTAGTATTCGAGGCCTCTCCGGGGAGCTGTTTTTT.